Reported below is one TCR beta chain. The antigen is unknown. This record belongs to a study of cytomegalovirus exposure and HLA in healthy donors. Study-level findings and limits: The sole available immune exposure information was CMV serostatus. As was reported, the classifier diagnosed cytomegalovirus status with high specificity and sensitivity. Earlier results showed most TCR beta V segments being productive about 87% or about 30% of the time. In a later analysis, specific HLA alleles were associated with under 20,000 TCR beta sequences at a 0.05 false discovery rate.

It was with 60 Vbeta and 13 Jbeta primers that the PCR ran. The data were produced by immunoSEQ multiplex PCR, yet TCRdb's version contains in-frame clones alone and is incomplete. The sample yields tens of thousands of clones, of which the top ten take up 0.45% to 0.7%. CDR1 is SGHDT and CDR2 is YYEEEE in the germline V gene. The CDR3 spans 12 residues. V was shortened by 3 bases and J by 5 bases, with 7 bases between the two germline ends. The V and J genes are TRBV5-6 and TRBJ2-3, with D possibly matching TRBD1 (5 bases). The sequencing sample was made of PBMCs. This clonotype was sampled from a man in his fifties or sixties in good health and CMV-seronegative. This chain's CDR3 is CASSWGQDTQYF. CDR3 coding DNA: TGTGCCAGCAGCTGGGGCCAAGATACGCAGTATTTT.